This is a list of T cell receptor beta chains from one sample in a study of shared clonotypes between healthy human individuals. Method: immunoSEQ multiplex PCR; TCRdb's copy keeps in-frame clones and lacks some. The sample holds about 2.5 million clones, 85% to 95% seen once. The sample was naive CD4+ T cells from PBMCs. These receptors were taken from a man younger than 35 in good health. Some clones in this sample may be carry-over from other donors' samples. The CDR3 runs from the conserved cysteine through the conserved F or W. A D gene is named only where the DNA matches it firmly. Clone size is given for some rows only: seen once, a few or many times, or a class if the clone is expanded.

TRBJ2-3	-	-	TRBV9	CASSGGADTQYF	TGTGCCAGCAGCGGAGGGGCAGATACGCAGTATTTT
TRBJ2-1	-	-	TRBV5-6	CASSLEARGQVFNEQFF	TGTGCCAGCAGCTTGGAAGCCCGGGGTCAAGTGTTCAATGAGCAGTTCTTC
TRBJ2-5	TRBD2	once	TRBV9	CASSPRGGGQETQYF	TGTGCCAGCAGCCCCCGGGGGGGCGGCCAAGAGACCCAGTACTTC
TRBJ2-7	-	-	TRBV6-5	CASRRGQSSPEQYF	TGTGCCAGCCGGAGGGGGCAGTCCTCGCCCGAGCAGTACTTC
TRBJ1-3	-	-	TRBV30	CAWSLRNTIYF	TGTGCCTGGAGTTTGCGGAACACCATATATTTT
TRBJ2-7	TRBD2	-	TRBV4-1	CASSLTSGLEYEQYF	TGCGCCAGCAGTCTCACCTCGGGACTAGAGTACGAGCAGTACTTC
TRBJ2-2	-	-	TRBV25-1	CAHRGEGGELFF	TGTGCCCACAGGGGGGAGGGCGGGGAGCTGTTTTTT
TRBJ1-5	-	-	TRBV25-1	CASSESDSESQPQHF	TGTGCCAGCAGTGAGTCGGACAGTGAAAGCCAGCCCCAGCATTTT
TRBJ2-7	-	-	TRBV5-1	CASSLPQGYEQYF	TGCGCCAGCAGCTTACCACAGGGATACGAGCAGTACTTC
TRBJ2-7	TRBD2	-	TRBV15	CATSRVPGGYEQYF	TGTGCCACCAGCAGAGTACCGGGGGGTTACGAGCAGTACTTC
TRBJ1-5	-	-	TRBV6-6	CASRETGNSNQPQHF	TGTGCCAGCAGAGAGACAGGAAATAGCAATCAGCCCCAGCATTTT
TRBJ2-2	TRBD2	-	TRBV5-1	CASSLGTSGRASAGELFF	TGCGCCAGCAGCCTGGGGACTAGCGGGAGGGCCTCGGCCGGGGAGCTGTTTTTT
TRBJ1-1	-	-	TRBV25-1	CASQRGGGAEAFF	TGTGCCAGCCAAAGAGGTGGGGGAGCCGAAGCTTTCTTT
TRBJ1-3	-	-	TRBV2	CASKPDPYGNTIYF	TGTGCCAGCAAGCCGGACCCCTATGGAAACACCATATATTTT
TRBJ1-2	-	-	TRBV5-4	CASSPTTLGGYTF	TGTGCCAGCAGCCCCACGACTCTAGGTGGCTACACCTTC
TRBJ1-4	-	once	TRBV28	CASSKGRVTVNEKLFF	TGTGCCAGCAGTAAGGGCAGGGTGACAGTTAATGAAAAACTGTTTTTT
TRBJ2-7	-	-	TRBV6-5	CASRGPRGRPYEQYF	TGTGCCAGCAGGGGGCCGAGGGGCAGGCCCTACGAGCAGTACTTC
TRBJ2-7	TRBD2	-	TRBV30	CAWRREFGRAYEQYF	TGTGCCTGGAGGCGGGAGTTTGGTAGGGCCTACGAGCAGTACTTC
TRBJ2-3	TRBD1	-	TRBV7-3	CASSPRGPGTDTQYF	TGTGCCAGCAGCCCGAGGGGGCCGGGCACAGATACGCAGTATTTT
TRBJ1-3	TRBD1	-	TRBV27	CASSLNVGTASSGNTIYF	TGTGCCAGCAGTTTAAATGTGGGGACAGCCAGCTCTGGAAACACCATATATTTT
TRBJ1-4	-	-	TRBV9	CASSDGTTNEKLFF	TGTGCCAGCAGCGATGGTACAACTAATGAAAAACTGTTTTTT
TRBJ1-5	-	-	TRBV28	CASSVISNQPQHF	TGTGCCAGCAGTGTAATTAGCAATCAGCCCCAGCATTTT
TRBJ2-1	-	-	TRBV7-2	CASSVNYNEQFF	TGTGCCAGCAGCGTAAATTACAATGAGCAGTTCTTC
TRBJ2-3	TRBD2	-	TRBV5-1	CASSFVGGADTQYF	TGCGCCAGCAGCTTCGTGGGAGGGGCAGATACGCAGTATTTT
TRBJ2-1	-	-	TRBV29-1	CSVYTGTNNEQFF	TGCAGCGTCTACACCGGGACCAACAATGAGCAGTTCTTC
TRBJ2-3	-	-	TRBV28	CASSLNSDTQYF	TGTGCCAGCAGTTTGAACTCAGATACGCAGTATTTT
TRBJ2-7	TRBD1	-	TRBV5-4	CASSGTIIGQGYEQYF	TGTGCCAGCAGCGGGACAATTATCGGACAGGGGTACGAGCAGTACTTC
TRBJ2-1	-	-	TRBV5-1	CASSPGNGLTNEQFF	TGCGCCAGCAGCCCCGGAAACGGCCTTACGAATGAGCAGTTCTTC